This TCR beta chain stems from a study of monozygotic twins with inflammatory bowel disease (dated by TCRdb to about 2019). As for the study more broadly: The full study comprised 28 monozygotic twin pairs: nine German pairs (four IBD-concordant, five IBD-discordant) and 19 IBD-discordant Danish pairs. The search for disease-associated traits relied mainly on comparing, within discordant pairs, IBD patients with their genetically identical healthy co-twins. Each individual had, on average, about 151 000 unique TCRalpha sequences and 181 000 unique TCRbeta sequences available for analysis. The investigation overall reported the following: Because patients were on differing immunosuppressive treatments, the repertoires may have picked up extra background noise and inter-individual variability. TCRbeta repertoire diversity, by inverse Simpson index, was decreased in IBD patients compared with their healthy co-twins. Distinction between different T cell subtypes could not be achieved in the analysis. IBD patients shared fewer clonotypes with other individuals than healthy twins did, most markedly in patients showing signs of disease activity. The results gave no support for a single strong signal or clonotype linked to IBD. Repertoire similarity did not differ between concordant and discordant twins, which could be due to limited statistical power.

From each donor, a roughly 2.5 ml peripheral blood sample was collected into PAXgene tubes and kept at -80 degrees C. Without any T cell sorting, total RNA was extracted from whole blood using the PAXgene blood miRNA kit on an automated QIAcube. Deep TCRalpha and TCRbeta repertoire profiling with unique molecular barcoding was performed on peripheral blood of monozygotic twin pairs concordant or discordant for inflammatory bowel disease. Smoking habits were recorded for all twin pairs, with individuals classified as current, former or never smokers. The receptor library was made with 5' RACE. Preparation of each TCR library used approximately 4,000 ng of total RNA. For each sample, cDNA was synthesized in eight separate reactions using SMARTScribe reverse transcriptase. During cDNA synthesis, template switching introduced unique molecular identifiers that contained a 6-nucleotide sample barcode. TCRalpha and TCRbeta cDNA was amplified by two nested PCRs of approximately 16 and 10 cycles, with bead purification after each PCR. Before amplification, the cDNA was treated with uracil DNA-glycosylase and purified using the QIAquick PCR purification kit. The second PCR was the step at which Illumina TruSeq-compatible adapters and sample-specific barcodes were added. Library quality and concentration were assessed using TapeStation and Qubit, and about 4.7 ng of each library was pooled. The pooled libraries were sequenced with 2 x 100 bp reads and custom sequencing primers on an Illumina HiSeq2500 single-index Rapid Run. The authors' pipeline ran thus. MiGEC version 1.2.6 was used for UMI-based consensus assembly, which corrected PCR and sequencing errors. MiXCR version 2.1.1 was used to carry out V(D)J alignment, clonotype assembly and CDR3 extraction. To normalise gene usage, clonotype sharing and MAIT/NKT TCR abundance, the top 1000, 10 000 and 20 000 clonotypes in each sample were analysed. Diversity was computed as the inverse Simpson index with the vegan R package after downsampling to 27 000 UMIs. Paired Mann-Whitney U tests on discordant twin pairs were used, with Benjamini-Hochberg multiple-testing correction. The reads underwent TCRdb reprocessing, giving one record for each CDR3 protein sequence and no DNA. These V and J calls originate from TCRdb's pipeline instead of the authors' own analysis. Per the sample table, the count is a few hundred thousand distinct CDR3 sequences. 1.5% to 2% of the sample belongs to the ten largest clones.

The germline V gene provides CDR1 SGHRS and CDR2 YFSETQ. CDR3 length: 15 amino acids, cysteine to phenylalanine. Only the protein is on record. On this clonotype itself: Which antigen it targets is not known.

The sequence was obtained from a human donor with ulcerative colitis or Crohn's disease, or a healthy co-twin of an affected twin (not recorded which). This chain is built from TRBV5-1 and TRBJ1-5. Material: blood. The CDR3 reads CASRKDTASYGPQHF.